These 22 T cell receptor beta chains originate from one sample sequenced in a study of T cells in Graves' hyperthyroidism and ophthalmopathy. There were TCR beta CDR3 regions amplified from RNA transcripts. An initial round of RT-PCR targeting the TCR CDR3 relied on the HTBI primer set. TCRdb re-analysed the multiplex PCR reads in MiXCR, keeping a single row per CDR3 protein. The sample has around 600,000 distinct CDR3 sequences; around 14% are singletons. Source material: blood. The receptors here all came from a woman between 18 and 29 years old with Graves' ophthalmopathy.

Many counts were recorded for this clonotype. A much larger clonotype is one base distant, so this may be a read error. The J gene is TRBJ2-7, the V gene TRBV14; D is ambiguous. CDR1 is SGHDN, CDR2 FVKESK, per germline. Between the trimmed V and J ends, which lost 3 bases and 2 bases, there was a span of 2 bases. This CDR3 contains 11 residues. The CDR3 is CASSHAYEQYF. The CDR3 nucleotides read TGTGCCAGCAGCCACGCCTACGAGCAGTACTTC.

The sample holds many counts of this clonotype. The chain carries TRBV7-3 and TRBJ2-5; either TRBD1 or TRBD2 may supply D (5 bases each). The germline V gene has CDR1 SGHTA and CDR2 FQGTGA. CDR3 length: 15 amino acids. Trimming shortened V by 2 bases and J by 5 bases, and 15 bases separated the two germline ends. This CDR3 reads CASSLVGATGETQYF. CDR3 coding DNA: TGTGCCAGCAGCTTAGTAGGGGCGACGGGGGAGACCCAGTACTTC.

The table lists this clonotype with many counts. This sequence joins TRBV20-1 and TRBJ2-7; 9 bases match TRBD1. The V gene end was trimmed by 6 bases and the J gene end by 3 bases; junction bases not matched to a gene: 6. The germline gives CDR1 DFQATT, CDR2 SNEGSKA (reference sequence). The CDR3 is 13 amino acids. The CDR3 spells CSALRQGVYEQYV. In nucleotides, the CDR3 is TGCAGTGCCCTCCGACAGGGGGTCTACGAGCAGTACGTC.

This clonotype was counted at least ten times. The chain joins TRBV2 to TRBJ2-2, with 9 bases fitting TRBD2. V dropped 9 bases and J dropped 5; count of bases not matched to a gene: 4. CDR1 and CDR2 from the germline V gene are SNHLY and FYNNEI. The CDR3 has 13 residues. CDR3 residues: CARGTSSTGELFF. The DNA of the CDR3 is TGTGCCAGAGGGACTAGCAGTACCGGGGAGCTGTTTTTT. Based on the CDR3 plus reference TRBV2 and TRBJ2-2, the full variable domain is EPEVTQTPSHQVTQMGQEVILRCVPISNHLYFYWYRQILGQKVEFLVSFYNNEISEKSEIFDDQFSVERPDGSNFTLKIRSTKLEDSAMYFCARGTSSTGELFFGEGSRLTVL.

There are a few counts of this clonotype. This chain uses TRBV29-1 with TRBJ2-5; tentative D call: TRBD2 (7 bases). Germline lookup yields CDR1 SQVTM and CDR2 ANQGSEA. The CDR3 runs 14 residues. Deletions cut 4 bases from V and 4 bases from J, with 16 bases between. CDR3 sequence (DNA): TGCAGCGTTGTGGGCAGGGGAGGGGGAGAGACCCAGTACTTC. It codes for CSVVGRGGGETQYF.

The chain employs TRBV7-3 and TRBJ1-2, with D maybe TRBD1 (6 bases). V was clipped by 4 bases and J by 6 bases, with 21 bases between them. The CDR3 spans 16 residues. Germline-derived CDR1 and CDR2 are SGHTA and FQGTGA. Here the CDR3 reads CASSSQGSRDSHGYTF. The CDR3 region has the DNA TGTGCCAGCAGCTCACAGGGCTCACGGGATTCTCATGGCTACACCTTC.

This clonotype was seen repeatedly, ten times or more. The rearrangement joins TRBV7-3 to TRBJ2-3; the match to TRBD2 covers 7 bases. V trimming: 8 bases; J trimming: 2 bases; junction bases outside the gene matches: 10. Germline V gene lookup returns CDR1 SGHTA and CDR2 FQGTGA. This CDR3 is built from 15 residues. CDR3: CASAETGGYTDTQYF. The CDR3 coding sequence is TGTGCCAGCGCTGAAACGGGAGGATACACAGATACGCAGTATTTT.

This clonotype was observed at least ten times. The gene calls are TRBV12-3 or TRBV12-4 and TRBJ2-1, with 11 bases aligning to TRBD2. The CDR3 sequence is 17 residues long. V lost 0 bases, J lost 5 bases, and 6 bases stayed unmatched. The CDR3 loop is CASSLAGGLAANNEQFF. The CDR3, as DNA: TGTGCCAGCAGTTTAGCCGGGGGACTAGCGGCGAACAATGAGCAGTTCTTC.

In DNA form, the CDR3 reads TGCAGCGTTGAGAGTCGGGACAGCGGACAGTGGGAGCAGTACTTC. Translated: CSVESRDSGQWEQYF. The chain couples TRBV29-1 to TRBJ2-7; the match to TRBD1 covers 7 bases. This CDR3 spans 15 amino acids. CDR1 is SQVTM, CDR2 ANQGSEA, per germline. V gave up 3 bases and J gave up 7 bases; unmatched junction bases: 15.

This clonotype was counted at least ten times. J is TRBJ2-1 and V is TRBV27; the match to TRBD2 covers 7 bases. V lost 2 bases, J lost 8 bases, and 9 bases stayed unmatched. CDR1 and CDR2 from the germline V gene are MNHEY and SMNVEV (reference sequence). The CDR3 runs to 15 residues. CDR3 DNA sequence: TGTGCCAGCAGTTTAAGCGGGACCCCTAATTATGAGCAGTTCTTC. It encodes CASSLSGTPNYEQFF.

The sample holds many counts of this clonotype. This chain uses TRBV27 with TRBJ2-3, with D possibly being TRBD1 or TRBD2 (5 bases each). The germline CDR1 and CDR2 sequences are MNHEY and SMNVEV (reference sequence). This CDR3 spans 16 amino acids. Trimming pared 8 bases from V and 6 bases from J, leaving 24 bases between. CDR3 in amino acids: CASRLNAGRAGDTQYF. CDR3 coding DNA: TGTGCCAGCCGACTAAATGCGGGCCGAGCAGGGGATACGCAGTATTTT.

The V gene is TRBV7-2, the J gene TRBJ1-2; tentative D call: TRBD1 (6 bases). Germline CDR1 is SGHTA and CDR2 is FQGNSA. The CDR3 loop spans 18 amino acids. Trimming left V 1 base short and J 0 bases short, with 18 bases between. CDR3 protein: CASSLVPFRTETNYGYTF. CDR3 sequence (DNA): TGTGCCAGCAGCTTAGTACCTTTTAGGACAGAGACTAACTATGGCTACACCTTC. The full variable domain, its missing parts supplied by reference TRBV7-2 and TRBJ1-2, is GAGVSQSPSNKVTEKGKDVELRCDPISGHTALYWYRQSLGQGLEFLIYFQGNSAPDKSGLPSDRFSAERTGGSVSTLTIQRTQQEDSAVYLCASSLVPFRTETNYGYTFGSGTRLTVV.

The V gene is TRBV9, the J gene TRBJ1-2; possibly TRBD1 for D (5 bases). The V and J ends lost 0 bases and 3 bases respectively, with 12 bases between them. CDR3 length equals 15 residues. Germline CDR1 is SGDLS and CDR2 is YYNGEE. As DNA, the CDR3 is TGTGCCAGCAGCGTAGAGTCAGGGAGGGACTATGGCTACACCTTC. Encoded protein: CASSVESGRDYGYTF.

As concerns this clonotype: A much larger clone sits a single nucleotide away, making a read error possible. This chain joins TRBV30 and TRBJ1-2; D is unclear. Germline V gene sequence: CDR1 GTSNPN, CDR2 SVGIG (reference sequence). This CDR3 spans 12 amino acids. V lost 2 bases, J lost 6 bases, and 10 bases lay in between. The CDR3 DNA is TGTGCCTGGAGTAGGAGGCGGGATGGCTACACCTTC. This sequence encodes CAWSRRRDGYTF. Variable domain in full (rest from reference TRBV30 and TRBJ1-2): SQTIHQWPATLVQPVGSPLSLECTVEGTSNPNLYWYRQAAGRGLQLLFYSVGIGQISSEVPQNLSASRPQDRQFILSSKKLLLSDSGFYLCAWSRRRDGYTFGSGTRLTVV.

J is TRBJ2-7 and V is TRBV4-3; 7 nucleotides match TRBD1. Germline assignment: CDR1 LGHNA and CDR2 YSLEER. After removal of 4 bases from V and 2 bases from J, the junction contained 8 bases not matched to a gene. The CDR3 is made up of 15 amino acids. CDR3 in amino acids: CASSPLLGQPYEQYF. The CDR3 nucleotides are TGCGCCAGCAGCCCCCTTTTGGGACAGCCCTACGAGCAGTACTTC.

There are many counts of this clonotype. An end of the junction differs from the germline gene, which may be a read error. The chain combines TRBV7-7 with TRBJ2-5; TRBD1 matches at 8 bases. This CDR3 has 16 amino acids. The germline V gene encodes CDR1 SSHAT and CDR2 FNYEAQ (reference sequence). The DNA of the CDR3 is TGTGCTAGCAGCTTATTGGGGGACAGGCCCCAGGGGACCCAGTACTTC. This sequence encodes CASSLLGDRPQGTQYF.

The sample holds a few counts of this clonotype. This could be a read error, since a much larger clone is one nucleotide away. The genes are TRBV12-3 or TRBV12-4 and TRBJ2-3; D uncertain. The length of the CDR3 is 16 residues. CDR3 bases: TGTGCCGGCAGTTACCGGGTCTGGGGTAGGCGAGATACGCAGTATTTT. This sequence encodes CAGSYRVWGRRDTQYF.

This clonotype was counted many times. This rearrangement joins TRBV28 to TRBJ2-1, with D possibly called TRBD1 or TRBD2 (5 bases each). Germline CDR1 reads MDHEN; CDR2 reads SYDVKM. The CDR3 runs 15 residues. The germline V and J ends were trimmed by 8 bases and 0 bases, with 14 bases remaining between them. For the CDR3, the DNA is TGTGCCAGCCGCCTTAAGGGGAGCTCCTACAATGAGCAGTTCTTC. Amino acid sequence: CASRLKGSSYNEQFF.

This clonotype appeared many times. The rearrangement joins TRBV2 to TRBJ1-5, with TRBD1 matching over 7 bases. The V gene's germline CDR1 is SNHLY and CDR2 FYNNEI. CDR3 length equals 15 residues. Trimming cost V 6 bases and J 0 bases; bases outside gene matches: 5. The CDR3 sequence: CASRKGQSSNQPQHF. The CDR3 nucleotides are TGTGCCAGCAGAAAGGGACAGTCTAGCAATCAGCCCCAGCATTTT.

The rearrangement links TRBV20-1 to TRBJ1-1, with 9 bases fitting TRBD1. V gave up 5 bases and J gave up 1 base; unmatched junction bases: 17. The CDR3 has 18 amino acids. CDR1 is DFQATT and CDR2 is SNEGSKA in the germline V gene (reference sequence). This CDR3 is CSADSASNRGRENTEAFF. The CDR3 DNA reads TGCAGTGCTGACTCCGCCTCAAACAGGGGGCGAGAGAACACTGAAGCTTTCTTT.

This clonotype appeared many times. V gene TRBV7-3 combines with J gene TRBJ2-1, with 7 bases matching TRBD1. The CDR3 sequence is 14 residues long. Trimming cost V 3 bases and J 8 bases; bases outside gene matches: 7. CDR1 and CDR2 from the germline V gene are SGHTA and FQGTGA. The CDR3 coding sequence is TGTGCCAGCAGCTTGTCCCGGGACAGCCATGAGCAGTTCTTC. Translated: CASSLSRDSHEQFF.

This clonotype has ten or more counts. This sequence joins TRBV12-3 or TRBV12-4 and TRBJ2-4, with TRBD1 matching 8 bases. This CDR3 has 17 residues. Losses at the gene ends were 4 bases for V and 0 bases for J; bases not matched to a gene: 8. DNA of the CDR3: TGTGCCAGCAGTTCCGACAGGGGCGGCCTAGCCAAAAACATTCAGTACTTC. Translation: CASSSDRGGLAKNIQYF.